Listed below are T cell receptor beta chains from one sample, sequenced in a study of regulatory T cells in long-lasting Graves disease. A single record per CDR3 protein comes from TCRdb applying MiXCR to the multiplex PCR reads. The sample holds roughly 610,000 distinct CDR3 sequences, 16% seen once. The same data also contributed to another study, on T cells in Graves' hyperthyroidism and ophthalmopathy.

Sequences were derived from peripheral blood mononuclear cells (PBMCs), sampled at new diagnosis, from a patient treated with antithyroid drugs. These receptors originate from a woman between 25 and 40 years old with Graves disease. CDR3s include the opening cysteine and the closing phenylalanine or tryptophan. D genes are given only for firm matches. Only part of the rows carry a size: once, few, many, or a class if the clone is expanded.

j_gene | len | abundance | v_gene | d_gene | CDR3aa | CDR3nt
TRBJ1-2 | 13 | few | TRBV27 | - | CASRGWGGQGYTF | TGTGCCAGCAGAGGGTGGGGGGGTCAGGGCTACACCTTC
TRBJ1-1 | 15 | many | TRBV6-1 | - | CASSVFSGRGTEAFF | TGTGCCAGCAGCGTTTTTTCAGGACGGGGCACTGAAGCTTTCTTT
TRBJ2-1 | 14 | - | TRBV5-1 | TRBD2 | CASIGLAGFGEQFF | TGCGCCAGCATTGGGTTAGCGGGATTTGGTGAGCAGTTCTTC
TRBJ2-1 | 12 | - | TRBV5-8 | - | CASSFLRVGQFF | TGTGCCAGCAGCTTCCTCCGGGTGGGGCAGTTCTTC
TRBJ1-5 | 15 | many | TRBV12-3/TRBV12-4 | - | CASSTGTTANQPQHF | TGTGCCAGCAGCACTGGGACAACCGCGAATCAGCCCCAGCATTTT
TRBJ2-7 | 13 | few | TRBV5-5 | - | CASSSRTASEQYF | TGTGCCAGCAGCTCGCGGACAGCCAGCGAGCAGTACTTC
TRBJ2-3 | 15 | - | TRBV20-1 | TRBD1 | CSARATGENTDTQYF | TGCAGTGCTAGAGCGACAGGGGAGAACACAGATACGCAGTATTTT
TRBJ2-3 | 15 | many | TRBV5-6 | - | CASSQGDGITDTQYF | TGTGCCAGCAGCCAAGGGGACGGAATCACAGATACGCAGTATTTT
TRBJ1-3 | 15 | - | TRBV18 | - | CASSPPIGPGNTIYF | TGTGCCAGCTCACCACCCATTGGCCCTGGAAACACCATATATTTT
TRBJ1-4 | 15 | many | TRBV20-1 | - | CSAYRLGGLAEKLFF | TGCAGTGCTTATCGGTTGGGGGGCTTAGCCGAAAAACTGTTTTTT
TRBJ2-1 | 15 | many | TRBV12-3/TRBV12-4 | TRBD2 | CASRRTSGSYNEQFF | TGCGCCAGCAGGCGGACTAGCGGGAGCTACAATGAGCAGTTCTTC
TRBJ2-3 | 16 | few | TRBV7-2 | TRBD2 | CASSLGVAGVADTQYF | TGTGCCAGCAGCTTAGGGGTAGCGGGAGTGGCAGATACGCAGTATTTT
TRBJ1-1 | 13 | many | TRBV6-4 | - | CASSDRFNSEAFF | TGTGCCAGCAGTGACCGGTTCAATTCTGAAGCTTTCTTT
TRBJ2-3 | 14 | - | TRBV12-3/TRBV12-4 | - | CASSFSDLTDTQYF | TGTGCCAGCAGTTTTTCCGACCTCACAGATACGCAGTATTTT
TRBJ2-1 | 16 | many | TRBV27 | TRBD2 | CASSLGGSGSYNEQFF | TGTGCCAGCAGTTTGGGCGGGAGCGGCTCCTACAATGAGCAGTTCTTC
TRBJ2-1 | 13 | many | TRBV30 | TRBD2 | CAWTSGVYNEQFF | TGTGCCTGGACTAGCGGGGTCTACAATGAGCAGTTCTTC
TRBJ2-2 | 17 | - | TRBV7-9 | TRBD1 | CASSGYRGQIDTGELFF | TGTGCCAGCAGCGGGTACAGGGGGCAGATCGACACCGGGGAGCTGTTTTTT
TRBJ2-4 | 11 | once | TRBV2 | - | CASSGVDIQYF | TGTGCCAGCAGTGGAGTCGACATTCAGTACTTC
TRBJ1-6 | 15 | - | TRBV7-3 | - | CASSATGGPLSPLHF | TGTGCCAGCAGCGCCACGGGAGGACCTCTCTCACCCCTCCACTTT
TRBJ2-7 | 14 | few | TRBV6-1 | - | CASSDDDLSYEQYF | TGTGCCAGCAGTGACGATGACCTTTCCTACGAGCAGTACTTC
TRBJ2-6 | 18 | - | TRBV2 | TRBD1 | CASSAQGLVISGANVLTF | TGTGCCAGCAGCGCACAGGGGTTAGTTATTTCTGGGGCCAACGTCCTGACTTTC
TRBJ2-4 | 13 | many | TRBV11-2 | - | CASSGDVKNIQYF | TGTGCCAGCAGCGGGGACGTTAAAAACATTCAGTACTTC
TRBJ2-5 | 15 | few | TRBV18 | - | CASSPPNEFQETQYF | TGTGCCAGCTCACCACCGAACGAGTTCCAAGAGACCCAGTACTTC
TRBJ1-4 | 17 | many | TRBV5-1 | - | CASSMDGWGQSNEKLFF | TGCGCCAGCAGCATGGACGGATGGGGACAATCTAATGAAAAACTGTTTTTT
TRBJ2-3 | 16 | - | TRBV20-1 | TRBD2 | CSASPFKAGVRDTQYF | TGCAGTGCTAGCCCCTTTAAAGCGGGAGTGCGTGATACGCAGTATTTT
TRBJ2-7 | 15 | few | TRBV10-3 | TRBD1 | CAISTRDRSSYEQYF | TGTGCCATCAGCACCCGGGACAGAAGCTCCTACGAGCAGTACTTC
TRBJ1-3 | 15 | many | TRBV28 | - | CASNIGVNSGNTIYF | TGTGCCAGCAACATCGGGGTGAACTCTGGAAACACCATATATTTT
TRBJ2-1 | 14 | few | TRBV6-1 | TRBD2 | CASMKAGGYNEQFF | TGTGCCAGCATGAAAGCGGGGGGATACAATGAGCAGTTCTTC
TRBJ2-2 | 14 | - | TRBV18 | TRBD1 | CASSNRGHTGELFF | TGTGCCAGCTCGAACAGGGGGCACACCGGGGAGCTGTTTTTT
TRBJ1-5 | 14 | few | TRBV18 | - | CASSRAESNQPQHF | TGTGCCAGCTCACGGGCAGAAAGCAATCAGCCCCAGCATTTT
TRBJ2-5 | 19 | many | TRBV6-9 | - | CASSYPDFYRDKRQETQYF | TGTGCCAGCAGTTACCCCGACTTCTACCGGGACAAAAGGCAAGAGACCCAGTACTTC
TRBJ2-4 | 14 | few | TRBV29-1 | TRBD1 | CSVEKDRGHGIQYF | TGCAGCGTGGAGAAGGACAGGGGGCACGGCATTCAGTACTTC
TRBJ1-6 | 12 | many | TRBV12-3/TRBV12-4 | - | CASSLMNSPLHF | TGTGCCAGCAGTTTGATGAATTCACCCCTCCACTTT
TRBJ1-5 | 15 | - | TRBV9 | TRBD1 | CASSVGGDRYQPQHF | TGTGCCAGCAGCGTAGGGGGGGACAGATATCAGCCCCAGCATTTT
TRBJ2-2 | 12 | many | TRBV19 | - | CASSKGPGELFF | TGTGCCAGCAGTAAAGGGCCCGGGGAGCTGTTTTTT
TRBJ2-2 | 16 | - | TRBV7-2 | - | CASSLVAGTNTGELFF | TGTGCCAGCAGCTTAGTGGCAGGCACGAACACCGGGGAGCTGTTTTTT
TRBJ1-2 | 12 | many | TRBV20-1 | - | CSASGQNYGYTF | TGCAGTGCTAGCGGACAGAACTATGGCTACACCTTC
TRBJ2-2 | 16 | many | TRBV28 | - | CASSPIGLTTTGELFF | TGTGCCAGCAGTCCTATAGGGTTGACGACAACCGGGGAGCTGTTTTTT
TRBJ2-1 | 14 | many | TRBV18 | TRBD2 | CASSRTSDYNEQFF | TGTGCCAGCTCAAGGACTAGCGACTACAATGAGCAGTTCTTC
TRBJ2-5 | 17 | few | TRBV4-1 | TRBD2 | CASSQDDSTGGTETQYF | TGCGCCAGCAGCCAAGATGATAGTACGGGAGGGACAGAGACCCAGTACTTC
TRBJ1-1 | 13 | - | TRBV30 | - | CAWSRTEGTVAFF | TGTGCCTGGAGTCGGACAGAAGGGACTGTCGCTTTCTTT
TRBJ2-2 | 15 | many | TRBV20-1 | TRBD2 | CSAITSAANTGELFF | TGCAGTGCAATCACTAGCGCCGCGAACACCGGGGAGCTGTTTTTT
TRBJ2-7 | 15 | - | TRBV5-1 | - | CASRTGPPQGGEQYF | TGCGCCAGCAGAACAGGTCCCCCACAAGGCGGCGAGCAGTACTTC
TRBJ1-2 | 12 | once | TRBV30 | - | CAWGRINYGYTF | TGTGCCTGGGGTCGGATTAACTATGGCTACACCTTC
TRBJ1-1 | 15 | - | TRBV6-1 | - | CASPEEKGVNTEAFF | TGTGCCAGCCCAGAAGAGAAAGGTGTGAACACTGAAGCTTTCTTT
TRBJ2-1 | 17 | many | TRBV5-8 | TRBD2 | CASSFTSGSFVGNEQFF | TGTGCCAGCAGCTTCACTAGCGGGAGTTTCGTCGGGAATGAGCAGTTCTTC
TRBJ1-1 | 15 | many | TRBV28 | - | CASSPARGMNTEAFF | TGTGCCAGCAGTCCCGCCCGGGGGATGAACACTGAAGCTTTCTTT
TRBJ2-7 | 12 | many | TRBV12-3/TRBV12-4 | - | CASSFAPYEQYF | TGTGCCAGCAGTTTCGCCCCCTACGAGCAGTACTTC
TRBJ1-2 | 16 | many | TRBV28 | TRBD1 | CASSFGTGRLSGGYTF | TGTGCCAGCAGTTTCGGGACAGGGCGCTTGAGTGGTGGCTACACCTTC
TRBJ1-1 | 11 | many | TRBV20-1 | - | CSVPRNTEAFF | TGCAGTGTCCCCCGGAACACTGAAGCTTTCTTT
TRBJ2-3 | 12 | many | TRBV5-6 | - | CASSLESGTQYF | TGTGCCAGCAGCTTGGAAAGCGGTACGCAGTATTTT
TRBJ1-5 | 14 | few | TRBV3-1 | - | CASSQSGVSQPQHF | TGTGCCAGCAGCCAATCCGGGGTAAGTCAGCCCCAGCATTTT
TRBJ1-6 | 12 | many | TRBV28 | - | CASNLANSPLHF | TGTGCCAGCAATTTGGCTAATTCACCCCTCCACTTT